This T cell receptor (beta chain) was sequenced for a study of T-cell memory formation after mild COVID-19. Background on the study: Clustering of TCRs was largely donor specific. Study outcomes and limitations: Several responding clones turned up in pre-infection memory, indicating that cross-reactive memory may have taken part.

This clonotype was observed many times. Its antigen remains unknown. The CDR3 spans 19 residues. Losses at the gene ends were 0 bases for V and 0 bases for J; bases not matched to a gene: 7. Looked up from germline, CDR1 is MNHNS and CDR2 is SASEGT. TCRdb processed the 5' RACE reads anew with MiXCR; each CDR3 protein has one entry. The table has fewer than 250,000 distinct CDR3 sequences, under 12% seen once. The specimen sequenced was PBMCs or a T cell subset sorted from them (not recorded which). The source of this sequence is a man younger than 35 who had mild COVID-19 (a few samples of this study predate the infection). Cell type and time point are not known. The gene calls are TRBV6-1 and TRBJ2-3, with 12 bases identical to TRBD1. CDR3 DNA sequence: TGTGCCAGCAGTGAAGCGTCCCGGGACAGGGGGCGAAGCACAGATACGCAGTATTTT. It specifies CASSEASRDRGRSTDTQYF.